Listed below are T cell receptor beta chains from one sample, sequenced in a study of blood T cell repertoires in COVID-19. The data were produced by immunoSEQ multiplex PCR, yet TCRdb's version contains in-frame clones alone and is incomplete. The sample shows about 190,000 clones, around 73% of them seen only once. Material for sequencing was PBMCs or T cells enriched from blood (not recorded which). These receptors were collected from a woman in her fifties or sixties who had recovered from COVID-19. CDR3s include the opening cysteine and the closing phenylalanine or tryptophan. A D gene is named only where the DNA matches it firmly. Some rows mark clone size as missing; the rest say once, few, many or name a class of expanded clone.

j_call v_call clone_size d_call cdr3_aa cdr3_nt
TRBJ2-3 TRBV4-3 . . CASSQDRLAGISTDTQYF TGCGCCAGCAGCCAAGACCGGCTCGCGGGAATCAGCACAGATACGCAGTATTTT
TRBJ1-3 TRBV23-1 . . CASSQSSLGSRGSGNTIYF TGCGCCAGCAGTCAATCGTCTTTAGGTTCTCGGGGATCTGGAAACACCATATATTTT
TRBJ1-2 TRBV11-2 . . CASSPLNRNTGGYTF TGTGCCAGCAGCCCCCTAAATAGGAATACGGGTGGCTACACCTTC
TRBJ1-1 TRBV2 few . CASTALRESTEAFF TGTGCCAGCACTGCGCTCCGGGAGTCCACTGAAGCTTTCTTT
TRBJ1-2 TRBV14 . . CASSQDFFPNDRMPYGYTF TGTGCCAGCAGCCAAGATTTTTTTCCGAACGACAGGATGCCCTATGGCTACACCTTC
TRBJ2-5 TRBV29-1 . . CSVEKDSQETQYF TGCAGCGTCGAAAAGGACAGCCAAGAGACCCAGTACTTC
TRBJ1-2 TRBV29-1 . . CSVAQGTYGYTF TGCAGCGTCGCCCAGGGGACCTATGGCTACACCTTC
TRBJ1-3 TRBV3-1/TRBV3-2 . . CASSFMTGSSGNTIYF TGTGCCAGCAGCTTTATGACGGGGAGCTCTGGAAACACCATATATTTT
TRBJ2-7 TRBV7-9 . . CASSGGASAYEQYF TGTGCCAGCAGCGGAGGGGCGAGCGCCTACGAGCAGTACTTC
TRBJ1-6 TRBV9 . . CASSVGTSFNSPLHF TGTGCCAGCAGCGTAGGAACTTCCTTTAATTCACCCCTCCACTTT
TRBJ2-3 TRBV5-1 . TRBD2 CASSAGTSGRVVNTQYF TGCGCCAGCAGCGCCGGGACTAGCGGGAGGGTGGTAAATACGCAGTATTTT
TRBJ1-1 TRBV29-1 few TRBD1 CSVSGTGTMNTEAFF TGCAGCGTTTCCGGGACAGGGACCATGAACACTGAAGCTTTCTTT
TRBJ2-1 TRBV19 . . CAVRGGGKGGEQFF TGTGCCGTTAGAGGGGGCGGGAAGGGCGGTGAGCAGTTCTTC
TRBJ2-2 TRBV6-2/TRBV6-3 . . CASSLNTGELFF TGTGCCAGCAGCTTAAACACCGGGGAGCTGTTTTTT
TRBJ1-1 TRBV6-1 . TRBD1 CASSEGAGGMAEAFF TGTGCCAGCAGTGAAGGGGCAGGGGGCATGGCTGAAGCTTTCTTT
TRBJ1-6 TRBV18 . . CASSPGQPYNSPLHF TGTGCCAGCTCACCGGGGCAGCCCTATAATTCACCCCTCCACTTT
TRBJ2-3 TRBV4-1 . TRBD1 CASTVSGQPTSTDTQYF TGCGCCAGCACCGTCTCGGGACAGCCGACTAGCACAGATACGCAGTATTTT
TRBJ1-5 TRBV7-2 . . CASSLRGAHNQPQHF TGTGCCAGCAGCTTACGGGGGGCCCATAATCAGCCCCAGCATTTT
TRBJ2-1 TRBV25-1 . . CASSERGRASYNEQFF TGTGCCAGCAGTGAAAGAGGGAGAGCGTCCTACAATGAGCAGTTCTTC
TRBJ2-7 TRBV19 . TRBD1 CATGTENHEQYF TGTGCCACCGGGACAGAAAACCACGAGCAGTACTTC
TRBJ1-5 TRBV4-1 . . CASSDNAAYSNQPQHF TGCGCCAGCAGCGACAATGCCGCGTATAGCAATCAGCCCCAGCATTTT
TRBJ1-5 TRBV19 . TRBD1 CASSPGTGHNQPQHF TGTGCCAGTAGTCCCGGGACAGGGCACAATCAGCCCCAGCATTTT
TRBJ1-5 TRBV28 . . CASSPSGGGQPQHF TGTGCCAGCAGTCCTTCCGGGGGTGGTCAGCCCCAGCATTTT
TRBJ1-1 TRBV27 once . CASSPTKNTEAFF TGTGCCAGCAGTCCGACAAAGAACACTGAAGCTTTCTTT
TRBJ1-1 TRBV5-1 . TRBD1 CASSAGTGMNTEAFF TGCGCCAGCAGCGCAGGGACAGGGATGAACACTGAAGCTTTCTTT
TRBJ1-5 TRBV5-4 . TRBD1 CASSLFPDREENQPQHF TGTGCCAGCAGCTTATTCCCTGACAGGGAGGAAAATCAGCCCCAGCATTTT
TRBJ2-4 TRBV2 . TRBD2 CASSETSGKNIQYF TGTGCCAGCAGTGAGACTAGCGGAAAAAACATTCAGTACTTC
TRBJ2-7 TRBV4-2 . TRBD2 CASSLSVLAGEYEQYF TGTGCCAGCAGCCTTTCAGTCTTAGCGGGAGAGTACGAGCAGTACTTC
TRBJ2-5 TRBV27 . . CASSPRPVPSRETQYF TGTGCCAGCAGTCCGAGACCGGTTCCTAGCCGGGAGACCCAGTACTTC
TRBJ2-3 TRBV11-2 . TRBD2 CASSLGILAGTTDTQYF TGTGCCAGCAGCTTAGGTATACTAGCGGGGACAACAGATACGCAGTATTTT
TRBJ2-5 TRBV28 . TRBD1 CASSWGQLKETQYF TGTGCCAGCAGTTGGGGACAGTTAAAAGAGACCCAGTACTTC
TRBJ2-1 TRBV7-9 . . CASSQGPNEQFF TGTGCCAGCAGCCAGGGCCCGAATGAGCAGTTCTTC
TRBJ2-6 TRBV7-3 once TRBD1 CASSLKGGGTGESGANVLTF TGTGCCAGCAGCTTAAAAGGCGGAGGGACAGGGGAATCTGGGGCCAACGTCCTGACTTTC
TRBJ1-6 TRBV27 . . CASSPAGENSPLHF TGTGCCAGCAGTCCCGCGGGTGAAAATTCACCCCTCCACTTT
TRBJ1-1 TRBV11-3 . . CASSRTRGTEAFF TGTGCCAGCAGCCGGACAAGGGGCACTGAAGCTTTCTTT
TRBJ1-1 TRBV19 . TRBD1 CASSPGQGSTEAFF TGTGCCAGTAGTCCCGGACAGGGAAGCACTGAAGCTTTCTTT
TRBJ1-1 TRBV27 few TRBD1 CASSLKTGLNTEAFF TGTGCCAGCAGTTTAAAGACAGGGTTGAACACTGAAGCTTTCTTT